Shown below are 28 T cell receptor beta chains from a single sample sequenced in a study of T cell responses to AZD1222 COVID-19 vaccine. Sequencing was performed with immunoSEQ multiplex PCR; in TCRdb, only in-frame clones are kept and a portion is missing. This sample yields approximately 70,000 clones, of which 84% are seen a single time; roughly 9.8% belongs to the top ten. The sequencing here drew on peripheral blood, taken on day 0 of AZD1222 vaccination. The receptor source for this set is an adult in good health.

This chain's CDR3 is CASTRQGVTGELFF. The CDR3 DNA sequence: TGTGCCAGTACCCGACAGGGGGTCACCGGGGAGCTGTTTTTT. The chain couples TRBV19 to TRBJ2-2; TRBD1 agrees at 9 bases. V gave up 7 bases and J gave up 4 bases; unmatched junction bases: 4. Germline CDR1 and CDR2: LNHDA and SQIVND (reference sequence). The CDR3 consists of 14 residues.

The chain has TRBV28 and TRBJ2-6; D unclear. The CDR3 runs 14 residues. Trimming shortened V by 8 bases and J by 1 base, and 9 bases separated the two germline ends. CDR1 MDHEN and CDR2 SYDVKM come from the germline V gene. The CDR3 region has the DNA TGTGCCAGCTTCCGGAGTTCTGGGGCCAACGTCCTGACTTTC. Residues: CASFRSSGANVLTF.

The chain couples TRBV11-1 to TRBJ1-1; no clear D gene. The CDR3 is 10 residues long. CDR1 SGHAT and CDR2 FQDESV come from the germline V gene (reference sequence). V shed 1 base and J shed 8 bases, with 2 bases lying between them. The CDR3: CASSLEEAFF. The CDR3 bases are TGTGCCAGCAGCTTAGAAGAAGCTTTCTTT.

The rearrangement uses TRBV9 and TRBJ2-6, with 11 nucleotides matching TRBD1. CDR1 is SGDLS, CDR2 YYNGEE, per germline. CDR3 size: 17 residues. With 3 bases clipped from V and 2 bases from J, the junction kept 4 bases outside the gene matches. The DNA for the CDR3 is TGTGCCAGCAGCGCTAGGACAGGGGGCGCTGGGGCCAACGTCCTGACTTTC. Protein sequence: CASSARTGGAGANVLTF.

V is TRBV4-1 and J is TRBJ1-1, with D possibly TRBD1 on 6 matching bases. V was trimmed by 6 bases and J by 7 bases, leaving 18 bases between them. Germline assignment: CDR1 MGHRA and CDR2 YSYEKL. The CDR3 extends over 14 amino acids. CDR3 residues: CASSREGGSHEAFF. In nucleotides, the CDR3 is TGCGCCAGCAGTCGTGAGGGGGGGTCTCATGAAGCTTTCTTT.

J is TRBJ2-7 and V is TRBV6-5; the D is unclear. Germline V CDR1 and CDR2: MNHEY, SVGAGI. The CDR3 runs to 12 residues. The V and J ends lost 7 bases and 6 bases respectively, with 13 bases between them. CDR3 sequence reads: CASKNPAAEQYF. CDR3 nucleotides: TGTGCCAGCAAGAATCCGGCGGCCGAGCAGTACTTC.

V usage is TRBV5-4 and J usage is TRBJ2-2; TRBD2 agrees at 7 bases. Germline CDR1 and CDR2: SGHNT and YYREEE (reference sequence). Trimming at V came to 4 bases and at J to 2 bases, leaving 5 bases not matched to a gene. This CDR3 comprises 15 residues. The CDR3 coding sequence is TGTGCCAGCAGCCCCGGACTAGTTAACACCGGGGAGCTGTTTTTT. It specifies CASSPGLVNTGELFF.

V gene TRBV6-1 combines with J gene TRBJ1-2; D may be TRBD1 (5 bases). Germline CDR1 is MNHNS and CDR2 is SASEGT. The germline V and J ends were trimmed by 1 base and 4 bases, with 10 bases remaining between them. The CDR3 spans 14 residues. The CDR3 spells CASSEGGLTYGYTF. CDR3 nucleotides: TGTGCCAGCAGTGAAGGGGGGTTAACCTATGGCTACACCTTC.

This clone was seen only a few times. The chain links TRBV20-1 to TRBJ1-6, with a weak D call TRBD1 (5 bases). V dropped 3 bases and J dropped 8 bases, with 8 bases sitting between them. Per the germline V gene, CDR1 is DFQATT and CDR2 is SNEGSKA (reference sequence). The CDR3 is 12 residues long. The CDR3 loop reads CSASVGDSPLHF. As DNA, the CDR3 is TGCAGTGCTAGTGTAGGGGATTCACCCCTCCACTTT.

The CDR3 protein is CASSPSGTAYGYTF. The CDR3 bases are TGTGCCAGCAGCCCATCCGGGACAGCCTATGGCTACACCTTC. V is TRBV7-9 and J is TRBJ1-2, with 7 bases fitting TRBD1. Looked up from germline, CDR1 is SEHNR and CDR2 is FQNEAQ (reference sequence). The trim removed 5 bases at V and 4 bases at J, leaving 7 bases unmatched. This CDR3 contains 14 residues. Drawing the rest from reference TRBV7-9 and TRBJ1-2, the complete variable domain is DTGVSQNPRHKITKRGQNVTFRCDPISEHNRLYWYRQTLGQGPEFLTYFQNEAQLEKSRLLSDRFSAERPKGSFSTLEIQRTEQGDSAMYLCASSPSGTAYGYTFGSGTRLTVV.

In nucleotides, the CDR3 is TGTGCCAGCGCGCGGGGGCGGGCCTACGAGCAGTACTTC. It codes for CASARGRAYEQYF. The rearrangement links TRBV12-3 or TRBV12-4 to TRBJ2-7; possibly TRBD2 for D (7 bases). The V and J ends lost 8 bases and 2 bases respectively, with 13 bases between them. This CDR3 spans 13 amino acids.

The chain has TRBV13 and TRBJ2-3; D is undetermined. The CDR3 is made up of 15 amino acids. Germline V lookup: CDR1 PRHDT, CDR2 FYEKMQ (reference sequence). Trimming removed 5 bases from V and 8 bases from J, with 20 bases in between. In DNA, the CDR3 is TGTGCCAGCAGCGCCCGCCCAGAAACTGGTGTTACGCAGTATTTT. Protein: CASSARPETGVTQYF.

This chain connects TRBV27 to TRBJ2-7; tentative D call: TRBD1 (6 bases). The CDR3 consists of 15 residues. CDR1 is MNHEY, CDR2 SMNVEV, per germline (reference sequence). Between the trimmed V and J ends, which lost 2 bases and 3 bases, there was a span of 14 bases. The CDR3 here is CASSLGGSWFYEQYF. The DNA of the CDR3 is TGTGCCAGCAGTTTAGGGGGCTCTTGGTTCTACGAGCAGTACTTC.

The rearrangement links TRBV4-1 to TRBJ1-1; D gene uncertain. Trimming took 1 base from V and 7 from J, leaving 10 bases between them. CDR1 and CDR2 from the germline V gene are MGHRA and YSYEKL. The CDR3 runs to 13 residues. The CDR3 region has the DNA TGCGCCAGCAGCCAAGGCTCGCAGGTTGAAGCTTTCTTT. Protein: CASSQGSQVEAFF.

As regards this clone: At one of its ends the junction is not consistent with the germline gene, which may arise from a read error. The chain employs TRBV7-7 and TRBJ1-2; possible D gene TRBD1, 6 bases. The germline V gene encodes CDR1 SSHAT and CDR2 FNYEAQ (reference sequence). The CDR3 is 17 amino acids. The CDR3 loop reads CASIPTGREGRGNGYTF. The CDR3, as DNA: TGTGCTAGCATCCCAACCGGGAGGGAGGGTAGGGGGAATGGCTACACCTTC.

This sequence joins TRBV9 and TRBJ1-1; tentative D call: TRBD1 (5 bases). With 7 bases removed from V and 5 bases from J, the gap between germline ends came to 21 bases. This CDR3 is built from 15 residues. Germline assignment: CDR1 SGDLS and CDR2 YYNGEE. CDR3 residues: CASSRDGRLGTEAFF. CDR3 DNA: TGTGCCAGCTCCCGGGACGGACGGCTGGGGACTGAAGCTTTCTTT.

This clone was observed a handful of times. The chain combines TRBV5-6 with TRBJ2-5; D not resolved. V lost 3 bases and J lost 5, with 11 bases in between. Per the germline V gene, CDR1 is SGHDT and CDR2 is YYEEEE. The CDR3 covers 13 residues. CDR3 region: CASSSWTVETQYF. The CDR3 nucleotides are TGTGCCAGCAGCTCTTGGACGGTGGAGACCCAGTACTTC.

The V gene is TRBV6-5, the J gene TRBJ2-7; TRBD1 aligns across 7 bases. This CDR3 spans 15 amino acids. Trimming took 7 bases from V and 2 from J; bases not matched to a gene: 11. Germline CDR1 and CDR2: MNHEY and SVGAGI. CDR3 bases: TGTGCCAGCACCAAGACAGGGCCCCTTCCCTACGAGCAGTACTTC. This codes for CASTKTGPLPYEQYF.

This sequence joins TRBV28 and TRBJ2-7; the match to TRBD1 covers 7 bases. J gave up 2 bases and V 5 bases, and 6 bases lay outside the gene matches. CDR3 length equals 14 residues. Germline CDR1 reads MDHEN; CDR2 reads SYDVKM. CDR3 residues: CASSTGQSTYEQYF. For the CDR3, the DNA is TGTGCCAGCAGTACGGGACAGAGCACCTACGAGCAGTACTTC.

The rearrangement links TRBV27 to TRBJ2-6; 12 bases line up with TRBD1. The CDR3 consists of 17 residues. The germline CDR1 and CDR2 sequences are MNHEY and SMNVEV (reference sequence). Germline trimming cut 4 bases from V and 1 base from J; bases unmatched to any gene: 2. DNA of the CDR3: TGTGCCAGCAGTTCGGGACAGGGGGCTTCTGGGGCCAACGTCCTGACTTTC. Protein product: CASSSGQGASGANVLTF. The complete variable domain, with remaining parts taken from reference TRBV27 and TRBJ2-6, reads EAQVTQNPRYLITVTGKKLTVTCSQNMNHEYMSWYRQDPGLGLRQIYYSMNVEVTDKGDVPEGYKVSRKEKRNFPLILESPSPNQTSLYFCASSSGQGASGANVLTFGAGSRLTVL.

The rearrangement uses TRBV10-2 and TRBJ1-4; unclear D gene. Germline assignment: CDR1 WSHSY and CDR2 SAAADI. V dropped 7 bases and J dropped 3 bases, with 9 bases sitting between them. The CDR3 consists of 13 residues. The CDR3 region has the DNA TGCGCCAGCACCTCCGATCCTAATGAAAAACTGTTTTTT. Its translation is CASTSDPNEKLFF.

The chain has TRBV4-2 and TRBJ2-1; the match to TRBD2 covers 9 bases. V was pared by 1 base and J by 1 base, with 5 bases of the junction left unmatched. The CDR3 is 17 amino acids. Germline V gene data show CDR1 as LGHNA and CDR2 as YNFKEQ. Written as DNA, the CDR3 is TGTGCCAGCAGCCAAGTCCAGGCGGGGGGGTCCTACAATGAGCAGTTCTTC. Its protein product is CASSQVQAGGSYNEQFF.

The chain joins TRBV18 to TRBJ1-2, with 8 bases identical to TRBD1. The CDR3 is 15 residues long. Germline V lookup: CDR1 KGHSH, CDR2 LQKENI. Germline trimming cut 4 bases from V and 5 bases from J; bases unmatched to any gene: 9. The CDR3 loop is CASSLGRTGPYGYTF. The CDR3 nucleotides read TGTGCCAGCTCACTCGGCCGGACAGGGCCATATGGCTACACCTTC.

The chain couples TRBV28 to TRBJ2-7; tentative D call: TRBD1 (6 bases). Trimming shortened V by 4 bases and J by 3 bases, and 19 bases separated the two germline ends. This CDR3 has 16 residues. The germline gives CDR1 MDHEN, CDR2 SYDVKM. The CDR3 sequence is CASSSTRGQPFYEQYF. In DNA form, the CDR3 reads TGTGCCAGCAGTTCCACGAGGGGACAACCCTTCTACGAGCAGTACTTC.

The chain couples TRBV7-3 to TRBJ2-1; TRBD2 agrees at 7 bases. The CDR3 is 15 amino acids. Losses at the gene ends were 2 bases for V and 3 bases for J; bases not matched to a gene: 4. CDR1 and CDR2 from the germline V gene are SGHTA and FQGTGA. The CDR3 spells CASSLLGTNYNEQFF. The CDR3 coding sequence is TGTGCCAGCAGCTTACTTGGGACTAACTACAATGAGCAGTTCTTC.

The gene calls are TRBV6-5 and TRBJ2-7; D is ambiguous. The germline gives CDR1 MNHEY, CDR2 SVGAGI. The V and J ends lost 6 bases and 3 bases respectively, with 15 bases between them. This CDR3 spans 14 amino acids. In DNA form, the CDR3 reads TGTGCCAGCAGCCGATCCGGGCCCAACTACGAGCAGTACTTC. This gives the protein CASSRSGPNYEQYF.

The chain joins TRBV11-2 to TRBJ1-5; TRBD1 aligns across 8 bases. The CDR3 runs 17 residues. With V trimmed by 5 bases and J by 5 bases, 14 bases remained unmatched. CDR1 is SGHAT and CDR2 is FQNNGV in the germline V gene. The CDR3 region is CASSPTDRGEGYQPQHF. For the CDR3, the DNA is TGTGCCAGCAGCCCAACCGACAGGGGTGAAGGGTATCAGCCCCAGCATTTT.

The chain couples TRBV6-5 to TRBJ2-5; the match to TRBD2 covers 8 bases. The CDR3 totals 14 residues. V was clipped by 4 bases and J by 5 bases; unmatched bases: 6. The germline V gene encodes CDR1 MNHEY and CDR2 SVGAGI. Written as DNA, the CDR3 is TGTGCCAGCAGTTCGTACGGGGGGGAGGAGACCCAGTACTTC. Amino acids: CASSSYGGEETQYF.